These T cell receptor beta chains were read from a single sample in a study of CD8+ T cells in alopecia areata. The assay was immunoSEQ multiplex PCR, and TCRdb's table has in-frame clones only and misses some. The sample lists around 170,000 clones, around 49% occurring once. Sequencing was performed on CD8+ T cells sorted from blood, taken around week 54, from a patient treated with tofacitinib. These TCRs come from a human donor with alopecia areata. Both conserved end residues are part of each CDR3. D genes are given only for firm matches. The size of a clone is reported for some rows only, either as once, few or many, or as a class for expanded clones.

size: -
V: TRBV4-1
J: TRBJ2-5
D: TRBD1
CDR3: CASTHRQGPQETQYF
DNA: TGCGCCAGCACCCACCGACAGGGGCCACAAGAGACCCAGTACTTC

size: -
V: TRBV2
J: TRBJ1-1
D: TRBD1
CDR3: CASSETSDRDLMNTEAFF
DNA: TGTGCCAGCAGTGAAACATCGGACAGGGACCTAATGAACACTGAAGCTTTCTTT

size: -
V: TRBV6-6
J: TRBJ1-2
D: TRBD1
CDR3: CASSYWGQGNYGYTF
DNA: TGTGCCAGCAGTTACTGGGGACAGGGGAACTATGGCTACACCTTC

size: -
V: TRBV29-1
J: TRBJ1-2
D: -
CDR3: CSVVLGGYGYTF
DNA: TGCAGCGTTGTTTTGGGGGGCTATGGCTACACCTTC

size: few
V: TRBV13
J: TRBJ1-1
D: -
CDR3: CASSFRSWGEAEAFF
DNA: TGTGCCAGCAGCTTTAGGTCGTGGGGGGAGGCTGAAGCTTTCTTT

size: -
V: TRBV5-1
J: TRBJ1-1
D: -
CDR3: CASSLGAEAFF
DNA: TGCGCCAGCAGCTTAGGGGCTGAAGCTTTCTTT

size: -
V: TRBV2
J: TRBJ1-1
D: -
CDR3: CASISSITDFMNTEAFF
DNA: TGTGCCAGCATCTCAAGTATAACAGACTTTATGAACACTGAAGCTTTCTTT

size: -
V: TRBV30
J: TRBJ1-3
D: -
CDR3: CAWTDGNTIYF
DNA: TGTGCCTGGACAGACGGAAACACCATATATTTT

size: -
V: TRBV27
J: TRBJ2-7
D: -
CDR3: CASSLGVGGNYEQYF
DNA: TGTGCCAGCAGTTTGGGAGTGGGCGGAAACTACGAGCAGTACTTC

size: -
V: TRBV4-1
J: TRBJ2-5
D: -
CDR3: CASSQPAGAQETQYF
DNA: TGCGCCAGCAGCCAGCCGGCGGGGGCCCAAGAGACCCAGTACTTC

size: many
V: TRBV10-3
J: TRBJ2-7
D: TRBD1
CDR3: CAIGTGGNEQYF
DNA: TGTGCCATCGGGACAGGCGGGAACGAGCAGTACTTC

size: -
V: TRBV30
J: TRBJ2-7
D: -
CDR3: CAWKDGSRYEQYF
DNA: TGTGCCTGGAAAGATGGCAGCCGTTACGAGCAGTACTTC

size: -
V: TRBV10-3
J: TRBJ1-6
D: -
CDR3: CAISESWQGYSPLHF
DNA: TGTGCCATCAGTGAGTCGTGGCAGGGCTATTCACCCCTCCACTTT

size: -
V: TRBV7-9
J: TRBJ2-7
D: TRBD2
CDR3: CASSTVGGRYEQYF
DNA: TGTGCCAGCAGCACAGTCGGGGGGAGGTACGAGCAGTACTTC

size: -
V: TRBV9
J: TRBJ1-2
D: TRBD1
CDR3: CASSGDREYNYGYTF
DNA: TGTGCCAGCAGCGGCGACAGGGAATATAACTATGGCTACACCTTC

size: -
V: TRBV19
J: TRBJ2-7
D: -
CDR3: CASRQGGSYEQYF
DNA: TGTGCCAGTCGGCAGGGGGGATCGTACGAGCAGTACTTC

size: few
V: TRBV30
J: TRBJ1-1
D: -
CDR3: CAWGPGGVEAFF
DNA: TGTGCCTGGGGACCGGGTGGAGTTGAAGCTTTCTTT

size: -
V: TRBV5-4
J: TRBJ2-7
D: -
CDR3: CASSPGASYEQYF
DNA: TGTGCCAGCAGCCCCGGGGCCTCCTACGAGCAGTACTTC

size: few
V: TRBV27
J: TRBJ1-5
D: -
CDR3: CASSFGAGSHQPQHF
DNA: TGTGCCAGCAGTTTCGGGGCAGGGAGTCATCAGCCCCAGCATTTT

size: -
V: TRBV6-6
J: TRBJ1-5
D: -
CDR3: CASSSKYDQPQHF
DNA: TGTGCCAGCAGTTCCAAATACGATCAGCCCCAGCATTTT

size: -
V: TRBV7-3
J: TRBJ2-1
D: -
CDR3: CASSLMPYNEQFF
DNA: TGTGCCAGCAGCTTAATGCCCTACAATGAGCAGTTCTTC

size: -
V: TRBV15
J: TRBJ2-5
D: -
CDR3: CATSRPGRGETQYF
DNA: TGTGCCACCAGCAGGCCTGGTCGGGGGGAGACCCAGTACTTC

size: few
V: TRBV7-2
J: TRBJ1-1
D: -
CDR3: CASSPRAGHNTEAFF
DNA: TGTGCCAGCAGCCCGAGGGCAGGGCACAACACTGAAGCTTTCTTT

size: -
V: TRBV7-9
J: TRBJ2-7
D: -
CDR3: CASSLDPGTYEQYF
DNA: TGTGCCAGCAGCTTAGATCCAGGAACCTACGAGCAGTACTTC

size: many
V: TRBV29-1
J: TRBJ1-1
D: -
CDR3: CSAVNTEAFF
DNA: TGCAGCGCTGTGAACACTGAAGCTTTCTTT